The next 9 T cell receptor beta chains were all read from a single sample in a study of cytomegalovirus exposure and HLA in healthy donors. The primer mix had 60 Vbeta and 13 Jbeta primers. Profiling relied on immunoSEQ multiplex PCR, and the TCRdb table lists in-frame clones only, not all of them. The data show around 170,000 clones, with around 79% seen just once and roughly 0.5% held by the top ten. The source material was PBMCs. These TCRs come from a woman aged 50 to 65 in good health and CMV-seronegative.

This clone was seen more than once but under ten times. This chain links TRBV4-3 with TRBJ2-1; 7 bases fit TRBD2. Germline trimming cut 1 base from V and 6 bases from J; bases unmatched to any gene: 9. This CDR3 has 16 amino acids. The germline V gene has CDR1 LGHNA and CDR2 YSLEER. In DNA form, the CDR3 reads TGCGCCAGCAGCCAAGTAGTAGTAGCGGGTTTCAATGAGCAGTTCTTC. It yields the protein CASSQVVVAGFNEQFF.

This sequence joins TRBV5-6 and TRBJ1-5, with 7 bases that match TRBD1. J lost 7 bases, V lost 4 bases, and 8 bases had no gene match. CDR1 SGHDT and CDR2 YYEEEE come from the germline V gene. The CDR3 is 14 amino acids. The CDR3 nucleotides read TGTGCCAGCAGCCGGACAGGAGATGGGCAGCCCCAGCATTTT. Protein product: CASSRTGDGQPQHF.

The chain is built from TRBV28 and TRBJ1-2, with a possible D match to TRBD1 (5 bases). The germline CDR1 and CDR2 sequences are MDHEN and SYDVKM. This CDR3 has 13 residues. Trimming shortened V by 7 bases and J by 5 bases, and 14 bases separated the two germline ends. Here the CDR3 reads CASTGRVEYGYTF. The CDR3 bases are TGTGCCAGCACGGGCAGGGTAGAATATGGCTACACCTTC.

The rearrangement links TRBV7-2 to TRBJ1-3; 8 positions agree with TRBD1. With V trimmed by 5 bases and J by 2 bases, 2 bases remained unmatched. CDR3 length equals 14 residues. Germline V gene sequence: CDR1 SGHTA, CDR2 FQGNSA. CDR3 DNA sequence: TGTGCCAGCAGCCCGGACAGGGCTGGAAACACCATATATTTT. Translated, it gives CASSPDRAGNTIYF.

The gene calls are TRBV2 and TRBJ1-6, with D possibly being TRBD1 (5 bases). CDR1 SNHLY and CDR2 FYNNEI come from the germline V gene. The V gene lost 1 base and the J gene lost 10 bases, with 11 bases spanning the gap. The CDR3 is made up of 14 amino acids. The CDR3 region is CASSEGSGQSPLHF. CDR3 nucleotide sequence: TGTGCCAGCAGTGAAGGTTCAGGGCAGTCACCCCTCCACTTT.

This clone appeared a single time. This chain uses TRBV2 with TRBJ1-5; 12 nucleotides agree with TRBD1. The CDR3 spans 14 residues. The V gene's germline CDR1 is SNHLY and CDR2 FYNNEI. With V trimmed by 6 bases and J by 6 bases, 3 bases remained unmatched. The CDR3 coding sequence is TGTGCCAGCAGGGGACAGGGGGCCTTTCAGCCCCAGCATTTT. Translation gives CASRGQGAFQPQHF. Supplemented by reference TRBV2 and TRBJ1-5, the full variable domain reads EPEVTQTPSHQVTQMGQEVILRCVPISNHLYFYWYRQILGQKVEFLVSFYNNEISEKSEIFDDQFSVERPDGSNFTLKIRSTKLEDSAMYFCASRGQGAFQPQHFGDGTRLSIL.

The chain couples TRBV5-1 to TRBJ2-7; 7 nucleotides agree with TRBD1. CDR3 size: 13 residues. CDR1 and CDR2 (germline): SGHRS, YFSETQ. Trimming cost V 1 base and J 7 bases; bases outside gene matches: 5. Here the CDR3 DNA reads TGCGCCAGCAGCTTGCACGACAGGGCAGAGCAGTACTTC. Translated: CASSLHDRAEQYF. Supplemented by reference TRBV5-1 and TRBJ2-7, the full variable domain reads KAGVTQTPRYLIKTRGQQVTLSCSPISGHRSVSWYQQTPGQGLQFLFEYFSETQRNKGNFPGRFSGRQFSNSRSEMNVSTLELGDSALYLCASSLHDRAEQYFGPGTRLTVT.

This clone occurred once. The CDR3 DNA reads as TGTGCCAGCAGCTTCGACAGGACCACCGGGGAGCTGTTTTTT. Translated, it gives CASSFDRTTGELFF. The chain carries TRBV7-9 and TRBJ2-2, with a weak D call TRBD1 (6 bases). The CDR3 runs 14 residues. V shed 3 bases and J shed 4 bases, with 9 bases lying between them. Germline-derived CDR1 and CDR2 are SEHNR and FQNEAQ (reference sequence).

The genes are TRBV6-1 and TRBJ2-7; 8 nucleotides agree with TRBD1. The germline V gene has CDR1 MNHNS and CDR2 SASEGT. This CDR3 region has 13 residues. Germline trimming cut 6 bases from V and 3 bases from J; bases unmatched to any gene: 4. CDR3 amino acids: CASSRTGNYEQYF. CDR3 coding DNA: TGTGCCAGCAGCCGGACAGGGAACTACGAGCAGTACTTC.